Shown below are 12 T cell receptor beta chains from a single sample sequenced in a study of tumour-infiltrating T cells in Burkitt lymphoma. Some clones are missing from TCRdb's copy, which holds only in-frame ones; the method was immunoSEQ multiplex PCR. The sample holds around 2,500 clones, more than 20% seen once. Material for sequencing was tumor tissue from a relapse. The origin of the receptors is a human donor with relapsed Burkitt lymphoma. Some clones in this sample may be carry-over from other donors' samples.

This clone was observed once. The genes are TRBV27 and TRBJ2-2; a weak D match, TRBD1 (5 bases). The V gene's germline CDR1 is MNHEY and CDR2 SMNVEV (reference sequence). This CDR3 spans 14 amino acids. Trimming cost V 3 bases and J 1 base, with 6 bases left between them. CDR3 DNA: TGTGCCAGCAGTTTGCAGGGGAACACCGGGGAGCTGTTTTTT. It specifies CASSLQGNTGELFF.

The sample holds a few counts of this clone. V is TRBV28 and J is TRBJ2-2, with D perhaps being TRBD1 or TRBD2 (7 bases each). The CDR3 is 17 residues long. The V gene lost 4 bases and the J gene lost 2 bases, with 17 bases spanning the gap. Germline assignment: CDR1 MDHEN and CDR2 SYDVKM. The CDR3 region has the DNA TGTGCCAGCAGTTCCCTTGGGAGGGGGCTCAACACCGGGGAGCTGTTTTTT. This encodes CASSSLGRGLNTGELFF.

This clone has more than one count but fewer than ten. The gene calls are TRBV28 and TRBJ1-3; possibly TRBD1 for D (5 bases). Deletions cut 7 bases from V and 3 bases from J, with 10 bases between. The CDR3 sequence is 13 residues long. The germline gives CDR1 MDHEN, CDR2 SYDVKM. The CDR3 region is CASTDTGGNTIYF. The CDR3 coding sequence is TGTGCCAGCACCGATACAGGTGGAAACACCATATATTTT.

The CDR3, as DNA: TGTGCCAGCAGCCCCCCAGGGCGGGGCTATGGCTACACCTTC. Amino acid sequence: CASSPPGRGYGYTF. The chain joins TRBV7-9 to TRBJ1-2; the D gene is possibly TRBD1 (5 bases). Germline lookup yields CDR1 SEHNR and CDR2 FQNEAQ (reference sequence). There are 14 residues in the CDR3. Trimming removed 5 bases at V and 4 bases at J, with 14 bases between.

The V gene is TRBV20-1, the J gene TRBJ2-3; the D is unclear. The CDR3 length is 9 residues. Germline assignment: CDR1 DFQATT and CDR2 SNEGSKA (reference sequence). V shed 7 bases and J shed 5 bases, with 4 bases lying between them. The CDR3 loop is CSGGDTQYF. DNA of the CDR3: TGCAGTGGGGGAGATACGCAGTATTTT.

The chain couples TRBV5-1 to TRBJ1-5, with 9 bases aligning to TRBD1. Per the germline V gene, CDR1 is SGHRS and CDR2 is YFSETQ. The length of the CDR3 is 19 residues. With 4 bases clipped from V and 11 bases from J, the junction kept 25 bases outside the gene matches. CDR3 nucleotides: TGCGCCAGCAGCAGGGGGCCTGGGACAGGGCCCACTCAGGGAGGGGCCCAGCATTTT. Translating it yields CASSRGPGTGPTQGGAQHF.

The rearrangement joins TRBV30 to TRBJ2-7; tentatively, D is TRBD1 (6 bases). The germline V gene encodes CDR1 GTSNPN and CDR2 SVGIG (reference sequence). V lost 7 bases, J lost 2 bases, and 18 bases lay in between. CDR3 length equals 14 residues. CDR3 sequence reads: CASNTGPTPYEQYF. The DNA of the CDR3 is TGTGCCTCCAATACAGGGCCTACTCCCTACGAGCAGTACTTC.

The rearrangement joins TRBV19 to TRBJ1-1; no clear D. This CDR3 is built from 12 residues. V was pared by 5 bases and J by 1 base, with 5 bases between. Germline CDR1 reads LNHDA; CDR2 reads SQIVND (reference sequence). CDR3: CASSPPNTEAFF. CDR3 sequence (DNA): TGTGCCAGTAGTCCACCGAACACTGAAGCTTTCTTT.

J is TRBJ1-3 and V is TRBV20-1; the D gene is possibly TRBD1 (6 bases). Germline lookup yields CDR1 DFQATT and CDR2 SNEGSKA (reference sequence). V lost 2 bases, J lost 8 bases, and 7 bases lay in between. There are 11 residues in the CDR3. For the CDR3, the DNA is TGCAGTGCTAGACACAGGGACACCATATATTTT. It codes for CSARHRDTIYF.

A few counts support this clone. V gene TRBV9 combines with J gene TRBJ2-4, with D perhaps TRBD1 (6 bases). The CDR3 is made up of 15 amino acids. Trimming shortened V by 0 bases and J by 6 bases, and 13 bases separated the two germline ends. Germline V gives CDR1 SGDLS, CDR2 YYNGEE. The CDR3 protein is CASSVGHRAGNIQYF. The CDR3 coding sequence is TGTGCCAGCAGCGTAGGGCACAGGGCGGGAAACATTCAGTACTTC.

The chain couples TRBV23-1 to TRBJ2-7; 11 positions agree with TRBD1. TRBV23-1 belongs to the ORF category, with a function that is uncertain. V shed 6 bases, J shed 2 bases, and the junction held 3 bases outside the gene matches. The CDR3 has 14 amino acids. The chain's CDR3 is CASSPGQGAYEQYF. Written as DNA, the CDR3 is TGCGCCAGCAGCCCGGGACAGGGGGCCTACGAGCAGTACTTC.

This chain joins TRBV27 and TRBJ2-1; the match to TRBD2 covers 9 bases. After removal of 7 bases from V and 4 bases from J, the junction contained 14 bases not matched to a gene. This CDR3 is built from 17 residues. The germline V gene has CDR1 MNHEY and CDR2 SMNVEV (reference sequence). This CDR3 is CASTIGAGGSGYNEQFF. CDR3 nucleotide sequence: TGTGCCAGCACCATTGGGGCGGGGGGGTCCGGGTACAATGAGCAGTTCTTC.